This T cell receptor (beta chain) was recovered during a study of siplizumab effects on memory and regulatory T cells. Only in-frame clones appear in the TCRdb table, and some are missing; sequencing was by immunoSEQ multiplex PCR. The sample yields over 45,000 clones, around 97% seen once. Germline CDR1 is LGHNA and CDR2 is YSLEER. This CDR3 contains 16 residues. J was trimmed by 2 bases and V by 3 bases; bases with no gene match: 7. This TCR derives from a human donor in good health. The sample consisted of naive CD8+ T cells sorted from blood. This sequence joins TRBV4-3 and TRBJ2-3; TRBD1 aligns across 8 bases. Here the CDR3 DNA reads TGCGCCAGCAGCCACTACGGACAGGGACCCACAGATACGCAGTATTTT. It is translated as CASSHYGQGPTDTQYF.